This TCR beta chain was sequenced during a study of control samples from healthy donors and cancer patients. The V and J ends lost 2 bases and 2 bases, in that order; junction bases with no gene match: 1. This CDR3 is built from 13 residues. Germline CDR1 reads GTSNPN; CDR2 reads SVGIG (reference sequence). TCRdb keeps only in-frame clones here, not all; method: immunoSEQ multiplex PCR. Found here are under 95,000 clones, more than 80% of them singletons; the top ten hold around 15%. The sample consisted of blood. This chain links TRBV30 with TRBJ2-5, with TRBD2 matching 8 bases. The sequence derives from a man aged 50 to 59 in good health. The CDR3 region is CAWSRGGQETQYF. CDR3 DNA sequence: TGTGCCTGGAGTCGGGGGGGACAAGAGACCCAGTACTTC.